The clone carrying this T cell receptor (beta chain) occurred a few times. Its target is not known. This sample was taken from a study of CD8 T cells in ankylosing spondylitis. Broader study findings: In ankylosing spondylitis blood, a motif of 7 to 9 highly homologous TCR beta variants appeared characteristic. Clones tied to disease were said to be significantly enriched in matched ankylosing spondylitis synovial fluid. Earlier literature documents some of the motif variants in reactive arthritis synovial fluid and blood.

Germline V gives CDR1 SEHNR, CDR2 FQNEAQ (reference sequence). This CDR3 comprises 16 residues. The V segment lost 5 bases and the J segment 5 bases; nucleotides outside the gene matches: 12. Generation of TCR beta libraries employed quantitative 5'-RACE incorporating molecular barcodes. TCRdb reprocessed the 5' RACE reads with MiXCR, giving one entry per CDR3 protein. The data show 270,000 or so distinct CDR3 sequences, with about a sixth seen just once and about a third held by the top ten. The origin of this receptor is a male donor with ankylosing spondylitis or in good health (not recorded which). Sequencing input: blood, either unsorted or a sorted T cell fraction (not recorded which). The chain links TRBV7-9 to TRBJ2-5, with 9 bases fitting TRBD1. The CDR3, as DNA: TGTGCCAGCAGCGCCCGGGGACAGGGCGCGGGTGAGACCCAGTACTTC. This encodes CASSARGQGAGETQYF.